This T cell receptor beta chain was recorded in a study of blood T cell repertoires in COVID-19 (TCRdb year 2020). Some background on the complete study: Samples from collaborators originated in the United States, Italy and Spain and spanned both the acute and convalescent phases of COVID-19. The dataset comprised deeply sampled blood TCRbeta repertoires from subjects exposed to, actively infected with, or recovered from COVID-19. Sample metadata almost always included a de-identified subject ID, COVID-19 status, age in years and sex. The repertoires were released in a freely available public database meant as a resource for research on the immune response to SARS-CoV-2. The prospective study material was composed of cDNA or gDNA derived from T cells, B-cell-depleted T cells, or PBMCs. The samples were drawn from two sources: the first 160 participants of the ongoing ImmuneRACE study, and over 950 subjects contributed by 6 global collaborators. Where available, HLA class I and class II types were taken from metadata supplied by the sample provider and were not determined by assay-based typing. Study-wide findings and limitations: Clinical and demographic metadata were provided uncurated, with the amount varying by source and participant.

One collaborating source in Seattle enrolled patients during active infection and followed them longitudinally through the course of disease. Collaborating institutions collected whole blood in K2EDTA tubes following their own protocols. Collaborator samples were shipped for TCRbeta analysis as frozen whole blood, isolated PBMCs, or DNA extracted from either sample type. TCRbeta CDR3 regions were amplified from genomic DNA by means of the immunoSEQ Assay, a bias-controlled multiplex PCR. For the original study's pipeline: Nucleated cell counts per sample were estimated from amplification of reference gene primers within the assay. To quantify the absolute abundance of each unique TCRbeta CDR3 rearrangement, sequence reads were collapsed and filtered. For each sample, productive Simpson clonality was calculated as the square root of Simpson's diversity index over productive rearrangements. This is the immuneACCESS table as TCRdb keeps it, with only in-frame sequences that have V and J called. A part of the clones is gone; compared with another copy, unresolved V genes explain less than half, and the rest is unexplained. The V and J calls and clone size come from that table; D and trimming were worked out from the DNA. This sample gives 410,000 or so clones in total; about 88% of them show up just once. The leading ten clones occupy roughly 1.4% of the sample.

As to this clone: Its binding antigen is unknown. No base qualities exist here, and no much larger clone lies one base off it.

Sequenced material: peripheral blood. The source is a woman aged 35 to 49 with COVID-19, enrolled during active disease.

CDR3 region: CASSELRSQGHLYGYTF. DNA sequence: TGTGCCAGCAGTGAATTACGGTCCCAGGGGCACCTATATGGCTACACCTTC. The sequence joins TRBV6-1 to TRBJ1-2; TRBD1 is perhaps the D gene, given 6 matching bases. Between the V and J ends, shortened by 2 bases and 5 bases respectively, the junction contains 21 bases. CDR1 and CDR2 were assigned from the germline V gene as MNHNS and SASEGT. Taken from cysteine to phenylalanine, the CDR3 has 17 residues. The kept DNA is CDR3 alone, 51 bases in frame from the first base.